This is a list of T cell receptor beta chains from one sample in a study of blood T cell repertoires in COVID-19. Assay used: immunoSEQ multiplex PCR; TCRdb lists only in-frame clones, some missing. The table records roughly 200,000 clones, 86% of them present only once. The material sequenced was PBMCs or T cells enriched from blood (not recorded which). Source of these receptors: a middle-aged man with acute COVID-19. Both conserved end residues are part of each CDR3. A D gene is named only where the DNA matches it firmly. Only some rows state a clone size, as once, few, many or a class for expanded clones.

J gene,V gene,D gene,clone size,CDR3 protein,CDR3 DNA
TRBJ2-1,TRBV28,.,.,CASSSLPPDEQFF,TGTGCCAGCAGTTCTCTGCCGCCGGATGAGCAGTTCTTC
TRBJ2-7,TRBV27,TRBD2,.,CASSPKTSGRFYEQYF,TGTGCCAGCAGCCCAAAAACTAGCGGGAGATTCTACGAGCAGTACTTC
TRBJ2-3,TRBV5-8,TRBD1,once,CASSFRTGGTDTQYF,TGTGCCAGCAGCTTTCGGACAGGGGGCACAGATACGCAGTATTTT
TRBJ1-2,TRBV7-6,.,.,CASSLVREGVFGYTF,TGTGCCAGCAGCTTAGTAAGGGAGGGGGTGTTTGGCTACACCTTC
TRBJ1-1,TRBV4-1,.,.,CASSQIGGDEAFF,TGCGCCAGCAGCCAAATCGGGGGGGATGAAGCTTTCTTT
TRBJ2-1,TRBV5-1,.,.,CASSEIPGQGAGGYNEQFF,TGCGCCAGCAGCGAAATCCCGGGACAGGGAGCGGGAGGTTACAATGAGCAGTTCTTC
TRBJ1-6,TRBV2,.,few,CASRASRDSPLHF,TGTGCCAGCAGGGCCTCGCGGGATTCACCCCTCCACTTT
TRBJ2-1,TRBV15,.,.,CATSERLNEQFF,TGTGCCACCAGCGAAAGACTCAATGAGCAGTTCTTC
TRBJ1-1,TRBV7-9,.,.,CASSRKSDTEAFF,TGTGCCAGCAGCCGCAAGTCGGACACTGAAGCTTTCTTT
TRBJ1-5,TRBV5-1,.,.,CASSLDRSTNQPQHF,TGCGCCAGCAGCTTGGACAGGTCCACCAATCAGCCCCAGCATTTT
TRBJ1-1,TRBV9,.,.,CASSPHRQGRSYAFF,TGTGCCAGCAGCCCCCATCGCCAGGGGCGGTCGTACGCTTTCTTT
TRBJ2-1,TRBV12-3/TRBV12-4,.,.,CASNAGFEQFF,TGTGCCAGCAACGCGGGATTTGAGCAGTTCTTC
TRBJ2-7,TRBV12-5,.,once,CASGPGLLEQYF,TGTGCTAGTGGTCCTGGACTTTTGGAGCAGTACTTC
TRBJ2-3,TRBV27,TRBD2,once,CASSLDSGPPTDTQYF,TGTGCCAGCAGTCTGGATAGCGGGCCACCTACAGATACGCAGTATTTT
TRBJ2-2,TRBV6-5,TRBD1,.,CASSFTTGSGQGELFF,TGTGCCAGCAGTTTCACGACAGGGTCAGGGCAGGGGGAGCTGTTTTTT
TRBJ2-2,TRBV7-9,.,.,CASSFTSGELFF,TGTGCCAGCAGCTTTACTAGCGGGGAGCTGTTTTTT
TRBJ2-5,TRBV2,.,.,CASSELGREETQYF,TGTGCCAGCAGTGAATTGGGCAGGGAAGAGACCCAGTACTTC
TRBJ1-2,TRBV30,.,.,CAWSVPGRGGYTF,TGTGCCTGGAGTGTGCCGGGCAGGGGCGGCTACACCTTC
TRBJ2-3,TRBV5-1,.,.,CASSLQGSSTDTQYF,TGCGCCAGCAGCTTACAGGGTTCTAGCACAGATACGCAGTATTTT
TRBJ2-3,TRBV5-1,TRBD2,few,CASRTSGSTDTQYF,TGCGCCAGCAGGACTAGCGGGAGCACAGATACGCAGTATTTT
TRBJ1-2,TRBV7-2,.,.,CASSQKRRITNYGYTF,TGTGCCAGCAGCCAAAAGCGCAGAATAACTAACTATGGCTACACCTTC
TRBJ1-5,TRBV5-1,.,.,CASSNGGSNQPQHF,TGCGCCAGCAGCAATGGGGGGAGTAATCAGCCCCAGCATTTT
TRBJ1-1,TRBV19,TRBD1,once,CASTETGNLLVTEAFF,TGTGCCAGTACAGAGACAGGGAATTTACTCGTCACTGAAGCTTTCTTT
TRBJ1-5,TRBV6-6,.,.,CASSSRVGDQPQHF,TGTGCCAGCAGTTCCCGGGTAGGAGATCAGCCCCAGCATTTT
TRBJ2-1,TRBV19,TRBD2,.,CASSITSGRSEQFF,TGTGCCAGTAGTATAACTAGCGGAAGAAGTGAGCAGTTCTTC
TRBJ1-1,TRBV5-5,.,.,CASSFGRDSIQRWNTEAFF,TGTGCCAGCAGCTTCGGGAGGGATAGTATTCAAAGATGGAACACTGAAGCTTTCTTT
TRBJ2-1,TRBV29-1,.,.,CSVNSPSRGYNEQFF,TGCAGCGTTAACTCTCCCAGCCGGGGTTACAATGAGCAGTTCTTC
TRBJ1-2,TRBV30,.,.,CAWISRRNYGYTF,TGTGCCTGGATATCGCGGAGGAACTATGGCTACACCTTC
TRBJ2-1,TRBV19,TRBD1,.,CASSIPGTAYNEQFF,TGTGCCAGTAGTATTCCCGGGACAGCATACAATGAGCAGTTCTTC
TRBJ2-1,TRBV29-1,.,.,CSVYYNEQFF,TGCAGCGTCTATTACAATGAGCAGTTCTTC
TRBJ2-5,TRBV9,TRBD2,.,CASSVDGGVRETQYF,TGTGCCAGCAGCGTGGACGGGGGGGTAAGGGAGACCCAGTACTTC
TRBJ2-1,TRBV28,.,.,CASSLLASNEQFF,TGTGCCAGCAGTTTACTAGCGTCCAATGAGCAGTTCTTC
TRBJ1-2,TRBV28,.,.,CASSLSGYGYTF,TGTGCCAGCAGTTTATCAGGATATGGCTACACCTTC
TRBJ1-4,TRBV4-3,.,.,CASSQDRVREKLFF,TGCGCCAGCAGCCAAGACAGGGTCAGGGAAAAACTGTTTTTT
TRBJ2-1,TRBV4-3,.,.,CASSQDGAGQDEQFF,TGCGCCAGCAGCCAAGATGGGGCAGGGCAGGATGAGCAGTTCTTC
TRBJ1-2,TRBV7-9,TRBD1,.,CASSSGQSNYGYTF,TGTGCCAGCAGCTCGGGACAGTCTAACTATGGCTACACCTTC
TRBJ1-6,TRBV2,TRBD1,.,CASRARDRHVSPLHF,TGTGCCAGCAGGGCAAGGGACAGGCACGTTTCACCCCTCCACTTT
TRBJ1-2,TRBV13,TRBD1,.,CASSLGQEGAGYGYTF,TGTGCCAGCAGCTTAGGCCAGGAGGGGGCGGGCTATGGCTACACCTTC
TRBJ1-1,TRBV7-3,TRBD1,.,CASSLDRASAEAFF,TGTGCCAGCAGTTTGGACAGGGCATCGGCTGAAGCTTTCTTT
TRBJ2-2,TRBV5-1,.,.,CASSFGLINTGELFF,TGCGCCAGCAGCTTTGGACTGATAAACACCGGGGAGCTGTTTTTT
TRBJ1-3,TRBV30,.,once,CAWSVSGADTIYF,TGTGCCTGGAGTGTATCAGGGGCGGACACCATATATTTT
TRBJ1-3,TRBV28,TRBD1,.,CATELDRGSGNTIYF,TGTGCCACCGAATTGGACAGGGGCTCTGGAAACACCATATATTTT
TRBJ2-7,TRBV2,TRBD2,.,CASSGTSPYEQYF,TGTGCCAGCAGCGGGACTAGCCCTTACGAGCAGTACTTC
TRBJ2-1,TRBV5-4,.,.,CASSLLRSSTTYNEQFF,TGTGCCAGCAGCTTGCTACGGTCTAGCACAACCTACAATGAGCAGTTCTTC
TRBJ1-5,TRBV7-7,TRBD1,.,CASSGDRINQPQHF,TGTGCCAGCAGCGGGGACAGGATCAATCAGCCCCAGCATTTT
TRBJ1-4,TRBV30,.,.,CAWSIREKLFF,TGTGCCTGGAGTATCAGGGAAAAACTGTTTTTT
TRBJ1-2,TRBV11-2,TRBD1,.,CASSRDRGYGYTF,TGTGCCAGCAGCCGGGACAGGGGCTATGGCTACACCTTC
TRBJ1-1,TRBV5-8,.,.,CASSLFGAGDTEAFF,TGTGCCAGCAGCTTGTTTGGGGCTGGGGACACTGAAGCTTTCTTT
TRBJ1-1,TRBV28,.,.,CASRSPRDTEAFF,TGTGCCAGCAGAAGCCCGAGGGACACTGAAGCTTTCTTT
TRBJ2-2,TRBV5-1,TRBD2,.,CASSSAGATGELFF,TGCGCCAGCAGCTCAGCGGGAGCCACCGGGGAGCTGTTTTTT
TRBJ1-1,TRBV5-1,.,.,CASSPTVQNTEAFF,TGCGCCAGCAGCCCGACTGTACAGAACACTGAAGCTTTCTTT